Sequencing of this TCR beta chain was carried out in a study of blood T cell repertoires in COVID-19. In Seattle, patients joined the study during active infection and were tracked longitudinally. The CDR3 runs to 15 residues. Germline V gene sequence: CDR1 WSHSY, CDR2 SAAADI. Trimming at V came to 7 bases and at J to 4 bases, leaving 7 bases not matched to a gene. Sequenced by immunoSEQ multiplex PCR; TCRdb stores in-frame clones only, minus some. This sample has roughly 160,000 clones, with about 85% found just once. The V call is TRBV10-2, the J call TRBJ1-5, with 10 bases fitting TRBD1. This receptor was identified in a woman aged 45-65 years with COVID-19, enrolled during active disease. Sequencing input: peripheral blood. CDR3 sequence (DNA): TGCGCCAGCACCGGGGGACAGGGGCGGAATCAGCCCCAGCATTTT. Its protein is CASTGGQGRNQPQHF.